This T cell receptor beta chain was sequenced in a study of blood T cell repertoires in COVID-19. Sequencing used immunoSEQ multiplex PCR; TCRdb keeps in-frame clones, though not all of them. This sample has roughly 45,000 clones, with over 90% found just once. CDR1 SQVTM and CDR2 ANQGSEA come from the germline V gene. CDR3 length: 12 residues. Trimming shortened V by 7 bases and J by 3 bases, and 12 bases separated the two germline ends. This receptor was taken from a man in his sixties with COVID-19, enrolled during active disease. V usage is TRBV29-1 and J usage is TRBJ1-2, with D possibly TRBD1 on 5 matching bases. Sample: peripheral blood. This CDR3 is CSADPGYYGYTF. CDR3 bases: TGCAGCGCAGATCCAGGGTACTATGGCTACACCTTC.